This paragraph covers one T cell receptor (beta chain) sequence. TCRdb recomputed calls from the 5' RACE reads with MiXCR, one row per CDR3 protein. The table lists approximately 350,000 distinct CDR3 sequences, around 28% of them singletons. Trimming pared 0 bases from V and 0 bases from J, leaving 11 bases between. Germline V gene data show CDR1 as GTSNPN and CDR2 as SVGIG (reference sequence). The CDR3 spans 16 residues. This entry is derived from a study of T-cell memory formation after mild COVID-19. The source material was PBMCs or a T cell subset sorted from them (not recorded which). The V and J genes are TRBV30 and TRBJ2-2; unclear D gene. The clonotype was recovered from an adult woman who had mild COVID-19 (a few samples of this study predate the infection). Cell type and time point are not known. The CDR3 loop reads CAWSVALLSNTGELFF. Here the CDR3 DNA reads TGTGCCTGGAGTGTCGCACTACTCTCGAACACCGGGGAGCTGTTTTTT.